This entry concerns a single TCR beta chain. Its antigen is unknown. The sample comes from a study of cytomegalovirus exposure and HLA in healthy donors. Study background: Among the approximately 400 donors who were genotyped, roughly 76% fell in the genetic ancestry cluster that is associated with self-reported Caucasian donors. Findings of the study overall: Previously analyzed data showed that most TCR beta V segments were productive at a frequency of about 87% or about 30%.

PCR amplification relied on 60 Vbeta primers (plus 13 Jbeta primers). Using immunoSEQ multiplex PCR, the repertoire was profiled, and TCRdb retains in-frame clones only, with some absent. The profile shows about 190,000 clones, roughly nine tenths of them singletons. The V and J ends lost 5 bases and 5 bases respectively, with 24 bases between them. Germline V gene sequence: CDR1 SEHNR, CDR2 FQNEAQ (reference sequence). This CDR3 comprises 17 residues. Input material: PBMCs. This receptor was taken from a boy younger than 10 in good health and CMV-seronegative. The gene calls are TRBV7-9 and TRBJ2-5, with D possibly TRBD1 on 6 matching bases. CDR3 bases: TGTGCCAGCAGCCGTCCTTTCTGGGAAGGGGGATACGAGACCCAGTACTTC. Protein sequence: CASSRPFWEGGYETQYF.